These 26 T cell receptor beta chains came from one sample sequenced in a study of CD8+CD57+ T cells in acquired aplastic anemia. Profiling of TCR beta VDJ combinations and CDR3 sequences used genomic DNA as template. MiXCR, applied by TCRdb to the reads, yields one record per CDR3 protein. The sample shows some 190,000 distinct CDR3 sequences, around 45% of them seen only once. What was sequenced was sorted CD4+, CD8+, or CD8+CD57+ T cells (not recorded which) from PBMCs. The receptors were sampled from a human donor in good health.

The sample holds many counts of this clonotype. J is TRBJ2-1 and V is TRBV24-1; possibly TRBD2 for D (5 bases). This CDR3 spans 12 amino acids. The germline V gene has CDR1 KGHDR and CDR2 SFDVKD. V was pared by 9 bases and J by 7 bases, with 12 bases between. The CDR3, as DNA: TGTGCCACCCGGCCACGGGGTAATGAGCAGTTCTTC. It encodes CATRPRGNEQFF.

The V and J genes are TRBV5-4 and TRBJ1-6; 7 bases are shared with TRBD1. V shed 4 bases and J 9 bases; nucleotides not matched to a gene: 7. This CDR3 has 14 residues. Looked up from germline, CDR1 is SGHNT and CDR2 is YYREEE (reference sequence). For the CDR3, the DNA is TGTGCCAGCAGCGAGGGGACAGACGGTTCACCCCTCCACTTT. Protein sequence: CASSEGTDGSPLHF.

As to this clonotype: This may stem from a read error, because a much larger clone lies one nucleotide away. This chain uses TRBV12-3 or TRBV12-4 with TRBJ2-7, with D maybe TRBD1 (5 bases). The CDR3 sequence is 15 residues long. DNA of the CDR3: TGTGCCAGCAGTTCCTTCCCGATCTCCCAGGGCGAGCAGTGCTTC. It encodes CASSSFPISQGEQCF.

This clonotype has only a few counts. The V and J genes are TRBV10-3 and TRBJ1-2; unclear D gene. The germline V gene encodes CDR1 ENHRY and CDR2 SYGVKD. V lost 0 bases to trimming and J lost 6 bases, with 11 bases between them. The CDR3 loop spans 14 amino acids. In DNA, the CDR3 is TGTGCCATCAGTGAGTCGCGAAGGCTAAATGGCTACACCTTC. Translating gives CAISESRRLNGYTF.

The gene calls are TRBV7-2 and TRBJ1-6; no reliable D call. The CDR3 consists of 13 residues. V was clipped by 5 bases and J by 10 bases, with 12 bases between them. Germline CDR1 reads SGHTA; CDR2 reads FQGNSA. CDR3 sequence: CASSPRTGSPLHF. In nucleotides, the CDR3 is TGTGCCAGCAGCCCTCGGACGGGATCACCCCTCCACTTT. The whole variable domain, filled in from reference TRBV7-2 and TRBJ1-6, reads GAGVSQSPSNKVTEKGKDVELRCDPISGHTALYWYRQSLGQGLEFLIYFQGNSAPDKSGLPSDRFSAERTGGSVSTLTIQRTQQEDSAVYLCASSPRTGSPLHFGNGTRLTVT.

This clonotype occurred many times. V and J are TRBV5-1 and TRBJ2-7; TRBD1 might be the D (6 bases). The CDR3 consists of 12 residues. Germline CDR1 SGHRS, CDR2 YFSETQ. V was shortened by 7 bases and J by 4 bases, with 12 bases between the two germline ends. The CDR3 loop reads CASADSRYEQYF. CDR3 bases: TGCGCCAGCGCGGACAGTCGGTACGAGCAGTACTTC.

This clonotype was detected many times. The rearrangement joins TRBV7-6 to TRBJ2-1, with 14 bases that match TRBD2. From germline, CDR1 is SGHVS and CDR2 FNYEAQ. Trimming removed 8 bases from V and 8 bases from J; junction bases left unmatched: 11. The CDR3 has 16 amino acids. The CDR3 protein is CASARQTSGRADEQFF. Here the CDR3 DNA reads TGTGCCAGCGCACGCCAGACTAGCGGGAGGGCCGATGAGCAGTTCTTC.

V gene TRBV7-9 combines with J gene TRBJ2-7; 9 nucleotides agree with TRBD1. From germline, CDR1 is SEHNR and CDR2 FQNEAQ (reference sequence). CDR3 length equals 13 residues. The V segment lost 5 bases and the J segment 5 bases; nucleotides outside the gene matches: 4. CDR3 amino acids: CASSTGQGDEQYF. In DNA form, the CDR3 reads TGTGCCAGCAGCACGGGACAGGGAGACGAGCAGTACTTC.

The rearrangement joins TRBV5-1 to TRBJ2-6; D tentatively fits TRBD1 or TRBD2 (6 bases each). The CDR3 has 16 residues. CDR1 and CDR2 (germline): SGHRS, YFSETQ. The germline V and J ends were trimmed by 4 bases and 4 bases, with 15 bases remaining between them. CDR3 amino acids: CASSARGAIGANVLTF. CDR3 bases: TGCGCCAGCAGCGCGAGGGGGGCGATCGGGGCCAACGTCCTGACTTTC. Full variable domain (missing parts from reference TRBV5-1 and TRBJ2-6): KAGVTQTPRYLIKTRGQQVTLSCSPISGHRSVSWYQQTPGQGLQFLFEYFSETQRNKGNFPGRFSGRQFSNSRSEMNVSTLELGDSALYLCASSARGAIGANVLTFGAGSRLTVL.

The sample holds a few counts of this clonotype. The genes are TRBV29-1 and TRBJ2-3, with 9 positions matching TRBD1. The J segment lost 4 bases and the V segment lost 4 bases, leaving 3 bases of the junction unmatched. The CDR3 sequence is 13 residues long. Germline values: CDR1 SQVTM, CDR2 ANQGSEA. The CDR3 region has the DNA TGCAGCGTTGGGACAGGGGTGGCAGATACGCAGTATTTT. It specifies CSVGTGVADTQYF.

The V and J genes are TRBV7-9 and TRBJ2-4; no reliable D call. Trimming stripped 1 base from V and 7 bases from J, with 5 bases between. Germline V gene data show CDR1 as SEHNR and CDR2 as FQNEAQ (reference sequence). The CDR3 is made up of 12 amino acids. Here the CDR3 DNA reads TGTGCCAGCAGCTTAGGGGCCAACATTCAGTACTTC. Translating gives CASSLGANIQYF.

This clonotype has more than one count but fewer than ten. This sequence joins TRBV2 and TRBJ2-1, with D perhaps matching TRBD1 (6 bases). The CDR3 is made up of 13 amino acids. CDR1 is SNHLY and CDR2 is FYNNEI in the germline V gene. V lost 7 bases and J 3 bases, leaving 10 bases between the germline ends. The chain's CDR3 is CASKGQSYNEQFF. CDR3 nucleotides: TGTGCCAGCAAAGGACAGAGCTACAATGAGCAGTTCTTC. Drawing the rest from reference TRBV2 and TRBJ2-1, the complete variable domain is EPEVTQTPSHQVTQMGQEVILRCVPISNHLYFYWYRQILGQKVEFLVSFYNNEISEKSEIFDDQFSVERPDGSNFTLKIRSTKLEDSAMYFCASKGQSYNEQFFGPGTRLTVL.

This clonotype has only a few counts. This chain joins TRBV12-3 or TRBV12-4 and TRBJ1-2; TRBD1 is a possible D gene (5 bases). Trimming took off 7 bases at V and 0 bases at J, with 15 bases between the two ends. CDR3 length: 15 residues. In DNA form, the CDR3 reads TGTGCCAGCAACCGGTGGGGGGGAGCTAACTATGGCTACACCTTC. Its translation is CASNRWGGANYGYTF.

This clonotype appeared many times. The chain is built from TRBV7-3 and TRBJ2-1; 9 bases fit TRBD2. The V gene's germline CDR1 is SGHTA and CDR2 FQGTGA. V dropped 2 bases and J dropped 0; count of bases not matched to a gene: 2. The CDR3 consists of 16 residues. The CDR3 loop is CASSLAGGTSYNEQFF. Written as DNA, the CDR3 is TGTGCCAGCAGCTTAGCGGGAGGGACCTCCTACAATGAGCAGTTCTTC.

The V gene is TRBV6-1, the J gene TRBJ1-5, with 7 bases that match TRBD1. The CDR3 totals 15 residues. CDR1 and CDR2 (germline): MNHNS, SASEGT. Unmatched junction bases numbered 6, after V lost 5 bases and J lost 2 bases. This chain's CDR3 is CASSRQGEGNQPQHF. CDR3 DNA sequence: TGTGCCAGCAGTCGACAGGGTGAGGGCAATCAGCCCCAGCATTTT.

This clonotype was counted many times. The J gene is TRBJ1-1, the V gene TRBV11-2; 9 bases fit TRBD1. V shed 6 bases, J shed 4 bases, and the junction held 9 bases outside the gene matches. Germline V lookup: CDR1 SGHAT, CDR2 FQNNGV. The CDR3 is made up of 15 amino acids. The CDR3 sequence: CASSFPGQGRTEAFF. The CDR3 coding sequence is TGTGCCAGCAGTTTTCCGGGACAGGGTCGCACTGAAGCTTTCTTT.

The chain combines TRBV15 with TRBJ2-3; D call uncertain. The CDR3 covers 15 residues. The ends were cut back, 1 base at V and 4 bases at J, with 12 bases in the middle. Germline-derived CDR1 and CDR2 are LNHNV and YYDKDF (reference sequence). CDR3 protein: CATSRGHGVSDTQYF. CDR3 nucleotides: TGTGCCACCAGCAGAGGTCATGGCGTTTCAGATACGCAGTATTTT.

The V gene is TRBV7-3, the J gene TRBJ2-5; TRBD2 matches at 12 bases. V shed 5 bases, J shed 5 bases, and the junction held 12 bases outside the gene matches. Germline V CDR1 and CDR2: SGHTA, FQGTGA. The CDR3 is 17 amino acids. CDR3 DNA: TGTGCCAGCAGCCAAGACAGACTAGCGGGAGCGACGGAGACCCAGTACTTC. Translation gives CASSQDRLAGATETQYF.

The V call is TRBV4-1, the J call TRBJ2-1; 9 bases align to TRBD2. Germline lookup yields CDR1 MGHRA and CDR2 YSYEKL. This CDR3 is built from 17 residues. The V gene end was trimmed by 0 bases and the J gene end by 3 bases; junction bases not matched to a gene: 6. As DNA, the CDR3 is TGCGCCAGCAGCCAAGATCCTAGCGGGGATAGCTACAATGAGCAGTTCTTC. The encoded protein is CASSQDPSGDSYNEQFF.

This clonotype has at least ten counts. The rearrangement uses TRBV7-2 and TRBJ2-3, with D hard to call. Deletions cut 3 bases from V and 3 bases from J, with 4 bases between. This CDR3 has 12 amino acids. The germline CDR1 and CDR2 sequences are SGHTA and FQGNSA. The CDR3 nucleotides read TGTGCCAGCAGCTTTGGGACAGATACGCAGTATTTT. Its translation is CASSFGTDTQYF.

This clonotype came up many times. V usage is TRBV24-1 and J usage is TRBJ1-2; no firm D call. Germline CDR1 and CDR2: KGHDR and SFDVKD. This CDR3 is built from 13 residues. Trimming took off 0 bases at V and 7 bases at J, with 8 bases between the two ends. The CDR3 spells CATSDLWGSGYTF. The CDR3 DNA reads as TGTGCCACCAGTGATTTGTGGGGATCTGGCTACACCTTC.

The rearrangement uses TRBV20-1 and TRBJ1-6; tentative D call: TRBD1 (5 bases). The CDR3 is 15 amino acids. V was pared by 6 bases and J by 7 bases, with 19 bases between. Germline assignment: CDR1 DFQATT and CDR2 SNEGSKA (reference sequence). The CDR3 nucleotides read TGCAGTGCCACCCTATCCGGGGGACTGAATTCACCCCTCCACTTT. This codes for CSATLSGGLNSPLHF.

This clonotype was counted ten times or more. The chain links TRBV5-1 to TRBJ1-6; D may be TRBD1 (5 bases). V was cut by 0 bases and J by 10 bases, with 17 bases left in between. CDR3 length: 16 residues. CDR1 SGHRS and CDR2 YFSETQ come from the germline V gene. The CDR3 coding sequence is TGCGCCAGCAGCTTGGCAGGTGGCAGGGTGCGCTCACCCCTCCACTTT. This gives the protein CASSLAGGRVRSPLHF.

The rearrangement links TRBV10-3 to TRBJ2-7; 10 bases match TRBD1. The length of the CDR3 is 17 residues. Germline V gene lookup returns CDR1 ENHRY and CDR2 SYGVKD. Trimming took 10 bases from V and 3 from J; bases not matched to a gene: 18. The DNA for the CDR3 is TGTGCCACCTCCTTAGGGCAGGGACAGGGGAGAGGCTACGAGCAGTACTTC. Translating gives CATSLGQGQGRGYEQYF.

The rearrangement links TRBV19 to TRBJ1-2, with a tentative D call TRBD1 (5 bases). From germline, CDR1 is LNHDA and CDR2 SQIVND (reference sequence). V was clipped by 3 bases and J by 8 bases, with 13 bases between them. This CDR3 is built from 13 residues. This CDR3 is CASSIAGGIGYTF. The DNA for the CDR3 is TGTGCCAGTAGTATCGCTGGGGGGATCGGCTACACCTTC.

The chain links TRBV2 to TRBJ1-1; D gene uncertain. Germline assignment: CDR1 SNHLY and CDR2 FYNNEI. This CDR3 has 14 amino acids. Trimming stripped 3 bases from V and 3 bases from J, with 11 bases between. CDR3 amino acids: CASSDVVGHTEAFF. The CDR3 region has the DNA TGTGCCAGCAGTGATGTGGTAGGCCACACTGAAGCTTTCTTT.